This passage covers 11 T cell receptor beta chains from one sample sequenced in a study of blood T cells in healthy people across ages. Through a sample-barcoded 5' primer and a J-beta primer mix, a second PCR was run for roughly 7 to 11 cycles. TCRdb ran MiXCR on the 5' RACE reads and lists one entry per CDR3 protein. The sample has 850,000 to 1,300,000 distinct CDR3 sequences; 45% are singletons. Material: blood. The receptors derive from a woman aged 60-75 years in good health.

The chain carries TRBV7-7 and TRBJ1-1, with D possibly matching TRBD1 (5 bases). Per germline, CDR1 SSHAT and CDR2 FNYEAQ (reference sequence). The CDR3 runs 14 residues. Trimming removed 5 bases from V and 1 base from J, with 11 bases in between. This CDR3 reads CASSPLDRNTEAFF. CDR3 bases: TGTGCCAGCAGCCCCCTAGACAGGAACACTGAAGCTTTCTTT.

The chain is built from TRBV7-8 and TRBJ2-6, with D hard to call. This CDR3 has 13 amino acids. Germline CDR1 SGHVS, CDR2 FQNEAQ. Between the trimmed V and J ends, which lost 8 bases and 5 bases, there was a span of 10 bases. CDR3 nucleotide sequence: TGTGCCAGCGGAGCTCTCTGGGCCAACGTCCTGACTTTC. Protein product: CASGALWANVLTF.

For the CDR3, the DNA is TGTGCCAGTAGTGTGACTTTAGCAGATACGCAGTATTTT. Protein: CASSVTLADTQYF. The rearrangement joins TRBV19 to TRBJ2-3, with unresolved D. The V and J ends lost 5 bases and 4 bases respectively, with 10 bases between them. Looked up from germline, CDR1 is LNHDA and CDR2 is SQIVND (reference sequence). The CDR3 is made up of 13 amino acids. Full variable domain (remainder filled in from reference TRBV19 and TRBJ2-3): DGGITQSPKYLFRKEGQNVTLSCEQNLNHDAMYWYRQDPGQGLRLIYYSQIVNDFQKGDIAEGYSVSREKKESFPLTVTSAQKNPTAFYLCASSVTLADTQYFGPGTRLTVL.

This clonotype was recorded a few times. The chain joins TRBV27 to TRBJ2-1; D remains ambiguous. Germline loops: CDR1 MNHEY, CDR2 SMNVEV (reference sequence). The ends were cut back, 5 bases at V and 8 bases at J, with 7 bases in the middle. The CDR3 is 11 residues long. CDR3 bases: TGTGCCAGCAGTACCGGCTATGAGCAGTTCTTC. Protein: CASSTGYEQFF.

This chain uses TRBV29-1 with TRBJ1-4, with 8 positions matching TRBD1. V was pared by 6 bases and J by 4 bases, with 7 bases of the junction left unmatched. Germline CDR1 reads SQVTM; CDR2 reads ANQGSEA. The CDR3 loop spans 14 amino acids. The CDR3 DNA reads as TGCAGCGTGGCACAGGGGGTCCTTAATGAAAAACTGTTTTTT. Translating it yields CSVAQGVLNEKLFF.

This clonotype is a singleton in its sample. The chain links TRBV6-1 to TRBJ2-3; 11 bases are shared with TRBD1. The trim removed 2 bases at V and 4 bases at J, leaving 5 bases unmatched. Germline CDR1 MNHNS, CDR2 SASEGT. This CDR3 comprises 16 residues. The DNA for the CDR3 is TGTGCCAGCAGTGAACGATCGGGACAGGGGGCAGATACGCAGTATTTT. This codes for CASSERSGQGADTQYF.

The rearrangement joins TRBV7-9 to TRBJ2-5; D is uncertain. Trimming shortened V by 6 bases and J by 5 bases, and 16 bases separated the two germline ends. CDR1 and CDR2 from the germline V gene are SEHNR and FQNEAQ (reference sequence). This CDR3 is built from 14 residues. The CDR3 DNA follows: TGTGCCAGCAGGGGTCGCTTTGAGGTTGAGACCCAGTACTTC. Protein: CASRGRFEVETQYF.

This chain connects TRBV20-1 to TRBJ2-1, with 10 bases lining up with TRBD2. Germline V gene data show CDR1 as DFQATT and CDR2 as SNEGSKA (reference sequence). CDR3 length: 14 amino acids. The V and J ends lost 5 bases and 4 bases, in that order; junction bases with no gene match: 5. The CDR3 DNA sequence: TGCAGTGCTGGTCGACTAGCGGGTTACAATGAGCAGTTCTTC. Protein sequence: CSAGRLAGYNEQFF.

This clonotype has a handful of counts. The CDR3: CSASKHAGEQYF. The CDR3, as DNA: TGCAGTGCCTCGAAGCACGCGGGGGAGCAGTACTTC. The chain joins TRBV20-1 to TRBJ2-5; 7 bases fit TRBD2. Trimming took 6 bases from V and 11 from J; bases not matched to a gene: 12. CDR3 length: 12 amino acids. Per germline, CDR1 DFQATT and CDR2 SNEGSKA (reference sequence).

The CDR3 DNA reads TGCAGCGTTGCCCGAAGGCCATACGACCAGTACTTC. Residues: CSVARRPYDQYF. The V and J genes are TRBV29-1 and TRBJ2-5; D call uncertain. Trimming removed 4 bases at V and 10 bases at J, with 16 bases between. The V gene's germline CDR1 is SQVTM and CDR2 ANQGSEA. This CDR3 region has 12 residues.

The chain combines TRBV12-3 or TRBV12-4 with TRBJ2-1, with a tentative D call TRBD1 (5 bases). V was shortened by 2 bases and J by 3 bases, with 8 bases between the two germline ends. The CDR3 loop spans 14 amino acids. The CDR3 nucleotides read TGTGCCAGCAGTTTAACAGGATTCTACAATGAGCAGTTCTTC. It encodes CASSLTGFYNEQFF.